In this sample, the clone carrying this T cell receptor beta chain turned up a few times. These data originate in a study of T cell responses to AZD1222 COVID-19 vaccine. Germline V gene lookup returns CDR1 SGHNT and CDR2 YYREEE (reference sequence). This CDR3 region has 16 residues. The junction had 13 bases not matched to a gene; V was cut back by 2 bases and J by 7 bases. Clones were read by immunoSEQ multiplex PCR, and TCRdb kept only the in-frame ones, dropping some. The sample has 100,000 to 150,000 clones; around 85% are singletons. The TCR sequence derives from an adult in good health. The sample was peripheral blood, taken on day 0 of AZD1222 vaccination. This chain links TRBV5-4 with TRBJ2-3; TRBD1 agrees at 7 bases. The CDR3 region is CASSLGHRGKGYTQYF. The DNA of the CDR3 is TGTGCCAGCAGCTTAGGTCACAGGGGTAAGGGGTATACGCAGTATTTT.